This T cell receptor beta chain was sequenced for a study of graft-versus-host responses after intestinal transplantation. About this clone: The antigen remains undetermined.

The assay was immunoSEQ multiplex PCR, and TCRdb's table has in-frame clones only and misses some. The repertoire holds over 100,000 clones, with 85% to 95% as singletons. The germline gives CDR1 LNHDA, CDR2 SQIVND (reference sequence). V was shortened by 9 bases and J by 0 bases, with 12 bases between the two germline ends. The CDR3 is made up of 13 amino acids. The rearrangement joins TRBV19 to TRBJ2-7; D is perhaps TRBD1 or TRBD2 (5 bases each). The receptor was isolated from a human donor who was the organ donor for an intestinal transplant. The sequencing used unstimulated CD8+ T cells sorted from spleen or lymph node cells, collected before transplant. The CDR3 DNA reads as TGTGCCAGCGCTTTGGGACGCTCCTACGAGCAGTACTTC. It is translated as CASALGRSYEQYF.